The 23 T cell receptor beta chains presented below share a single source sample, sequenced in a study of human T cells and chemical hapten exposure. The sample's time point: patch test 3, about 24 weeks after DPC sensitization. Treatment specified: therapeutic diphenylcyclopropenone sensitization with weekly scalp DPC. TCRdb reanalysed the RACE reads using MiXCR and keeps one entry per CDR3 protein. The table records over 55,000 distinct CDR3 sequences, around 10% of them present only once. This material consisted of whole blood, taken in connection with sensitization to the hapten diphenylcyclopropenone (DPC). Every receptor here comes from a woman aged 50 to 60 with alopecia areata. Some clones in this sample may be carry-over from other donors' samples.

This clonotype was counted many times. CDR3 nucleotides: TGCGCCAGCAGCTTGGGGGACAGGGACATTCGTCAAGGTGAAAAACTGTTTTTT. Protein product: CASSLGDRDIRQGEKLFF. The chain links TRBV5-1 to TRBJ1-4; TRBD1 matches at 9 bases. Germline assignment: CDR1 SGHRS and CDR2 YFSETQ. J gave up 7 bases and V 0 bases, and 13 bases lay outside the gene matches. The CDR3 length is 18 residues.

This clonotype turned up a few times. This sequence joins TRBV20-1 and TRBJ2-1; TRBD2 aligns across 7 bases. CDR1 DFQATT and CDR2 SNEGSKA come from the germline V gene (reference sequence). V gave up 6 bases and J gave up 5 bases; unmatched junction bases: 13. The CDR3 extends over 15 amino acids. The CDR3 spells CSARRDYRGNNEQFF. The CDR3 bases are TGCAGTGCCCGGCGGGACTACCGCGGGAACAATGAGCAGTTCTTC.

This clonotype was seen only a few times. The CDR3 bases are TGTGCCAGCAGTTTGCAGGGCCCAACGTCTGAGCAGTACTTC. Protein: CASSLQGPTSEQYF. The rearrangement joins TRBV12-3 or TRBV12-4 to TRBJ2-7; maybe TRBD1 (5 bases). The CDR3 consists of 14 residues. Trimming stripped 3 bases from V and 7 bases from J, with 16 bases between.

This clonotype was seen ten or more times. The rearrangement joins TRBV6-6 to TRBJ2-7, with 7 positions matching TRBD1. The germline CDR1 and CDR2 sequences are MNHNY and SVGAGI (reference sequence). V trimming: 7 bases; J trimming: 0 bases; junction bases outside the gene matches: 12. CDR3 length: 16 residues. The CDR3 protein is CASTQRQGQSSYEQYF. CDR3 coding DNA: TGTGCCAGCACCCAACGACAGGGACAAAGCTCCTACGAGCAGTACTTC.

This clonotype showed up many times. V and J are TRBV20-1 and TRBJ2-2; no clear D gene. Germline CDR1 is DFQATT and CDR2 is SNEGSKA (reference sequence). CDR3 length equals 12 residues. The V gene lost 1 base and the J gene lost 6 bases, with 6 bases spanning the gap. CDR3 nucleotide sequence: TGCAGTGCTAGAGTGGGCCCCGGGGAGCTGTTTTTT. Its translation: CSARVGPGELFF.

This clonotype was seen at least ten times. The V call is TRBV7-9, the J call TRBJ1-1; 9 positions agree with TRBD1. The germline CDR1 and CDR2 sequences are SEHNR and FQNEAQ (reference sequence). Trimming removed 3 bases from V and 6 bases from J; junction bases left unmatched: 8. The CDR3 has 15 residues. CDR3 protein: CASSFPGQGISEAFF. DNA for the CDR3: TGTGCCAGCAGCTTCCCGGGACAGGGAATTTCTGAAGCTTTCTTT.

This clonotype came up a few times. The chain uses TRBV12-3 or TRBV12-4 and TRBJ2-1; no firm D call. Trimming stripped 3 bases from V and 5 bases from J, with 14 bases between. The CDR3 covers 15 residues. The CDR3: CASSLVYGSNNEQFF. The CDR3 nucleotides are TGTGCCAGCAGTTTGGTTTACGGCAGCAACAATGAGCAGTTCTTC.

There are a few counts of this clonotype. The chain uses TRBV10-1 and TRBJ2-1; 10 positions match TRBD1. The CDR3 has 15 amino acids. J was trimmed by 5 bases and V by 6 bases; bases with no gene match: 7. Germline values: CDR1 WNHNN, CDR2 SYGVQD (reference sequence). The CDR3 DNA sequence: TGCGCCAGCAGCAACGGCGGGACAGGGGACAATGAGCAGTTCTTC. This codes for CASSNGGTGDNEQFF.

This clonotype has at least ten counts. The chain recombines TRBV20-1 with TRBJ2-7; 9 nucleotides align to TRBD1. The CDR3 covers 13 residues. Trimming took 5 bases from V and 2 from J; bases not matched to a gene: 4. The V gene's germline CDR1 is DFQATT and CDR2 SNEGSKA (reference sequence). CDR3 region: CSAPGTGTYEQYF. As DNA, the CDR3 is TGCAGTGCTCCCGGGACAGGGACCTACGAGCAGTACTTC.

This clonotype was detected many times. V gene TRBV6-2 or TRBV6-3 combines with J gene TRBJ2-3; D is unclear. Germline values: CDR1 MNHEY, CDR2 SVGEGT. V gave up 6 bases and J gave up 6 bases, with 13 bases separating them. There are 13 residues in the CDR3. Here the CDR3 DNA reads TGTGCCAGCAGCCGCGAAGGTCTGGATACGCAGTATTTT. Amino acids: CASSREGLDTQYF.

This clonotype showed up many times. The chain carries TRBV10-2 and TRBJ2-5, with 9 positions matching TRBD1. The CDR3 runs to 14 residues. Germline V gives CDR1 WSHSY, CDR2 SAAADI. Trimming removed 5 bases from V and 5 bases from J; junction bases left unmatched: 6. CDR3 region: CASSLTGGGETQYF. CDR3 in DNA: TGCGCCAGCAGTCTAACAGGGGGCGGCGAGACCCAGTACTTC.

The sample holds a few counts of this clonotype. The chain joins TRBV10-1 to TRBJ2-5; possible D gene TRBD1, 5 bases. V gave up 3 bases and J gave up 2 bases, with 13 bases separating them. Germline lookup yields CDR1 WNHNN and CDR2 SYGVQD (reference sequence). The CDR3 length is 15 residues. Written as DNA, the CDR3 is TGCGCCAGCAGTGAAGGCGCGGCAGGGCAAGAGACCCAGTACTTC. It translates to CASSEGAAGQETQYF.

CDR3 nucleotides: TGTGCCAGCAGCCAAGATGGGCTCAGAAGGGGTGAAAAACTGTTTTTT. Translating it yields CASSQDGLRRGEKLFF. The V call is TRBV3-1, the J call TRBJ1-4; D may be TRBD1 (5 bases). This CDR3 is 16 amino acids long. Germline loops: CDR1 LGHDT, CDR2 YNNKEL (reference sequence). Trimming took off 0 bases at V and 7 bases at J, with 15 bases between the two ends.

This clonotype has just a few counts. This chain connects TRBV28 to TRBJ1-1; no reliable D call. CDR1 MDHEN and CDR2 SYDVKM come from the germline V gene. The length of the CDR3 is 14 residues. V was clipped by 6 bases and J by 3 bases, with 14 bases between them. In DNA form, the CDR3 reads TGTGCCAGCAGGAACTTGATGAGGGACACTGAAGCTTTCTTT. Translating it yields CASRNLMRDTEAFF.

This clonotype was observed a few times. The chain combines TRBV7-8 with TRBJ2-2, with no clear D. CDR3 length: 14 residues. Germline V gene lookup returns CDR1 SGHVS and CDR2 FQNEAQ. V lost 3 bases and J lost 4, with 9 bases in between. CDR3 coding DNA: TGTGCCAGCAGCTTGTACTCTAGCACCGGGGAGCTGTTTTTT. Its protein is CASSLYSSTGELFF.

This clonotype showed up many times. The chain combines TRBV23-1 with TRBJ1-6, with D perhaps TRBD1 (5 bases). TRBV23-1 is an ORF; its function is uncertain. This CDR3 contains 16 residues. V was shortened by 3 bases and J by 2 bases, with 11 bases between the two germline ends. The CDR3 protein is CASSHGGEPYNSPLHF. The CDR3 DNA sequence: TGCGCCAGCAGTCATGGGGGAGAGCCCTATAATTCACCCCTCCACTTT.

This clonotype was seen many times. J is TRBJ2-4 and V is TRBV18; the D is unclear. The CDR3 is made up of 15 amino acids. Germline CDR1 and CDR2: KGHSH and LQKENI. Trimming shortened V by 3 bases and J by 4 bases, and 13 bases separated the two germline ends. Written as DNA, the CDR3 is TGTGCCAGCTCACCTAGAACAGCAGAAAAAAACATTCAGTACTTC. This translates into CASSPRTAEKNIQYF.

CDR3 DNA sequence: TGCAGCGTTAGCGCGGGTCTGCACGAGCAGTACTTC. Amino acid sequence: CSVSAGLHEQYF. V and J are TRBV29-1 and TRBJ2-7, with D possibly matching TRBD2 (5 bases). Per the germline V gene, CDR1 is SQVTM and CDR2 is ANQGSEA. The CDR3 spans 12 residues. V dropped 5 bases and J dropped 5 bases, with 13 bases sitting between them.

In this sample, this clonotype turned up a few times. This rearrangement joins TRBV7-9 to TRBJ1-6; no clear D. V was trimmed by 0 bases and J by 8 bases, leaving 8 bases between them. The CDR3 runs 14 residues. Germline V lookup: CDR1 SEHNR, CDR2 FQNEAQ (reference sequence). CDR3 amino acids: CASSLAPGDSPLHF. The CDR3 DNA reads as TGTGCCAGCAGCTTAGCGCCCGGGGATTCACCCCTCCACTTT. The whole variable domain, remainder taken from reference TRBV7-9 and TRBJ1-6, is DTGVSQNPRHKITKRGQNVTFRCDPISEHNRLYWYRQTLGQGPEFLTYFQNEAQLEKSRLLSDRFSAERPKGSFSTLEIQRTEQGDSAMYLCASSLAPGDSPLHFGNGTRLTVT.

This clonotype was seen a few times. The V gene is TRBV7-9, the J gene TRBJ2-2, with D unresolved. CDR1 is SEHNR, CDR2 FQNEAQ, per germline (reference sequence). The CDR3 spans 15 residues. The germline V and J ends were trimmed by 4 bases and 0 bases, with 9 bases remaining between them. In DNA, the CDR3 is TGTGCCAGCAGCTCCGGGCATCCGAACACCGGGGAGCTGTTTTTT. Protein: CASSSGHPNTGELFF.

This clonotype was observed many times. The chain has TRBV10-3 and TRBJ2-1; D perhaps matches TRBD2 (6 bases). There are 15 residues in the CDR3. Per germline, CDR1 ENHRY and CDR2 SYGVKD. Trimming took 3 bases from V and 7 from J, leaving 16 bases between them. The CDR3 reads CAISETLAVQNEQFF. CDR3 nucleotides: TGTGCCATCAGTGAAACACTAGCTGTTCAAAATGAGCAGTTCTTC.

A few counts support this clonotype. The chain has TRBV20-1 and TRBJ2-1; TRBD2 agrees at 12 bases. V shed 5 bases and J 7 bases; nucleotides not matched to a gene: 6. The CDR3 consists of 14 residues. Germline lookup yields CDR1 DFQATT and CDR2 SNEGSKA (reference sequence). The CDR3 sequence: CSAQLAGGPNEQFF. The CDR3 nucleotides read TGCAGTGCTCAGCTAGCGGGAGGGCCGAATGAGCAGTTCTTC.

This clonotype was counted ten times or more. The DNA for the CDR3 is TGTGCCAGCAGTTCGCCAATGAGGGGATCACCCCTCCACTTT. This translates into CASSSPMRGSPLHF. The chain couples TRBV27 to TRBJ1-6, with a possible D match to TRBD1 (5 bases). Looked up from germline, CDR1 is MNHEY and CDR2 is SMNVEV (reference sequence). The length of the CDR3 is 14 residues. Trimming removed 4 bases from V and 10 bases from J, with 14 bases in between.